The 7 T cell receptor beta chains listed next were all sequenced from one sample in a study of T cells after yellow fever vaccination. TCRdb fed the 5' RACE reads into MiXCR, producing one record per CDR3 protein. The table includes approximately 110,000 distinct CDR3 sequences, roughly 8.4% detected once. The input for sequencing was CD8+ T cells sorted from PBMCs, taken 45 days after the yellow fever booster vaccination. The receptors here all came from a man aged 25 to 40 who received the YFV17D yellow fever vaccine.

The rearrangement uses TRBV19 and TRBJ2-1, with 9 positions matching TRBD2. The junction had 9 bases not matched to a gene; V was cut back by 5 bases and J by 4 bases. Looked up from germline, CDR1 is LNHDA and CDR2 is SQIVND (reference sequence). The CDR3 contains 16 residues. The CDR3 region is CASSDPGLAGYNEQFF. In DNA, the CDR3 is TGTGCCAGTAGTGACCCGGGACTAGCCGGATACAATGAGCAGTTCTTC.

This clonotype showed up many times. This chain uses TRBV15 with TRBJ2-1; D call uncertain. There are 12 residues in the CDR3. Germline lookup yields CDR1 LNHNV and CDR2 YYDKDF (reference sequence). V dropped 4 bases and J dropped 6 bases, with 7 bases sitting between them. The CDR3 sequence: CATSKGGNEQFF. For the CDR3, the DNA is TGTGCCACCAGCAAGGGCGGCAATGAGCAGTTCTTC.

In this sample, this clonotype turned up many times. The chain is built from TRBV2 and TRBJ1-5, with D possibly matching TRBD1 (5 bases). Deletions cut 6 bases from V and 2 bases from J, with 11 bases between. Germline lookup yields CDR1 SNHLY and CDR2 FYNNEI. The CDR3 length is 14 residues. The CDR3 DNA follows: TGTGCCAGCAGGCAGGTAGGGGGCAATCAGCCCCAGCATTTT. This translates into CASRQVGGNQPQHF.

The chain carries TRBV5-4 and TRBJ2-7; TRBD2 agrees at 12 bases. CDR3 length equals 17 residues. J was trimmed by 0 bases and V by 4 bases; bases with no gene match: 8. Germline V gene lookup returns CDR1 SGHNT and CDR2 YYREEE (reference sequence). The CDR3 DNA reads TGTGCCAGCAGCGCAGGGACTAGCGGGTTGGTCTCCTACGAGCAGTACTTC. This encodes CASSAGTSGLVSYEQYF.

This chain connects TRBV2 to TRBJ2-2; 11 bases agree with TRBD1. The CDR3 has 14 residues. Germline V lookup: CDR1 SNHLY, CDR2 FYNNEI. V lost 7 bases and J lost 6; bases outside the gene matches: 4. In nucleotides, the CDR3 is TGTGCCAGCAAGGACAGGGGGCTATCCGGGGAGCTGTTTTTT. Protein sequence: CASKDRGLSGELFF.

This clonotype was recorded at least ten times. The chain combines TRBV12-3 or TRBV12-4 with TRBJ2-1, with D maybe TRBD2 (5 bases). This CDR3 contains 12 residues. V was trimmed by 6 bases and J by 15 bases, leaving 18 bases between them. CDR3 region: CASSPDRESPFF. In DNA form, the CDR3 reads TGTGCCAGCAGCCCCGATCGGGAATCGCCGTTCTTC.

This clonotype was observed many times. The chain recombines TRBV6-2 or TRBV6-3 with TRBJ2-3; 10 bases are a match to TRBD2. V was clipped by 2 bases and J by 4 bases; unmatched bases: 15. CDR3 length: 19 amino acids. The germline CDR1 and CDR2 sequences are MNHEY and SVGEGT. DNA of the CDR3: TGTGCCAGCAGTTACAGATCTCTTATGCTAGCGGGAGAAGCAGATACGCAGTATTTT. Its translation is CASSYRSLMLAGEADTQYF.